The entry below gives a single T cell receptor beta chain sequence along with its context. Its antigen remains unidentified. V was trimmed by 1 base and J by 5 bases, leaving 15 bases between them. Per the germline V gene, CDR1 is SGHDT and CDR2 is YYEEEE. This CDR3 region has 16 residues. This sample was taken from a study of T cell repertoires in cytomegalovirus infection. TCRdb independently ran MiXCR on the reads; one entry per CDR3 protein. The table records some 320,000 distinct CDR3 sequences, almost 30% of them present only once. The clonotype was recovered from a human donor in good health (CMV status not recorded). Some clones in this sample may be carry-over from other donors' samples. The chain links TRBV5-6 to TRBJ1-4; weak D call: TRBD1 (6 bases). The input for sequencing was cultured PBMCs, taken from culture after CMV antigen stimulation. DNA for the CDR3: TGTGCCAGCAGCTTGAGGGGGGGACCGGGAAATGAAAAACTGTTTTTT. Translation: CASSLRGGPGNEKLFF.